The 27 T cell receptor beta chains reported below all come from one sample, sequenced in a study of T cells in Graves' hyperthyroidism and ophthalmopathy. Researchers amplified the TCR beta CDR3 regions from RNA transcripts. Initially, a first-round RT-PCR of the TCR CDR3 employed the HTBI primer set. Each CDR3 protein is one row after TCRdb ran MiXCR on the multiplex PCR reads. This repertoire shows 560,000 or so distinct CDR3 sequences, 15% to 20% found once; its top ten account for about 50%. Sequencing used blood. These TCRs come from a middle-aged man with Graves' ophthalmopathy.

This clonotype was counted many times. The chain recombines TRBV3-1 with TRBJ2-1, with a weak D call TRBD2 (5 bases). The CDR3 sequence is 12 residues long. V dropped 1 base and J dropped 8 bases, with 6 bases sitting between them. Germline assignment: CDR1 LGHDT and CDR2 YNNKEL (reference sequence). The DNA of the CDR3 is TGTGCCAGCAGCCAAGTTAGCGATGAGCAGTTCTTC. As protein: CASSQVSDEQFF.

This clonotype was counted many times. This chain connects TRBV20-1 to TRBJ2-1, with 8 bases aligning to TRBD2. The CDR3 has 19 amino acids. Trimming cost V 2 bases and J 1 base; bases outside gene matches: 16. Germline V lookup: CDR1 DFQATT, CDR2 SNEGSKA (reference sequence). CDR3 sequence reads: CSARRLFAGASGSYNEQFF. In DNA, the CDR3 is TGCAGTGCTAGAAGGTTGTTTGCCGGGGCTAGCGGGTCCTACAATGAGCAGTTCTTC.

CDR3 sequence (DNA): TGTGCCAGCAGCTTAAGGACAGGGGGCCCCACAGATACGCAGTATTTT. It specifies CASSLRTGGPTDTQYF. The rearrangement links TRBV7-2 to TRBJ2-3; 11 bases match TRBD1. With 2 bases clipped from V and 2 bases from J, the junction kept 3 bases outside the gene matches. The CDR3 spans 16 residues. The germline V gene encodes CDR1 SGHTA and CDR2 FQGNSA.

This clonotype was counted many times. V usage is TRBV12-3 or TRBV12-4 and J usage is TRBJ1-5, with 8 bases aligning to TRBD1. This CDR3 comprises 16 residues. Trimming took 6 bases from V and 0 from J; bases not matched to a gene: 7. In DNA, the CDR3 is TGTGCCAGCAGGCCCAGGGGGCTCAATAGCAATCAGCCCCAGCATTTT. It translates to CASRPRGLNSNQPQHF.

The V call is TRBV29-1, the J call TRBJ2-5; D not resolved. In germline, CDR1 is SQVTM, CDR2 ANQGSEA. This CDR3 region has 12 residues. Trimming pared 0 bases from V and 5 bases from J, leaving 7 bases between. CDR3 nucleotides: TGCAGCGTTGAAGATGGCCCCGAGACCCAGTACTTC. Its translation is CSVEDGPETQYF. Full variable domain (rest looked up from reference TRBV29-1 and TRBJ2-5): SAVISQKPSRDICQRGTSLTIQCQVDSQVTMMFWYRQQPGQSLTLIATANQGSEATYESGFVIDKFPISRPNLTFSTLTVSNMSPEDSSIYLCSVEDGPETQYFGPGTRLLVL.

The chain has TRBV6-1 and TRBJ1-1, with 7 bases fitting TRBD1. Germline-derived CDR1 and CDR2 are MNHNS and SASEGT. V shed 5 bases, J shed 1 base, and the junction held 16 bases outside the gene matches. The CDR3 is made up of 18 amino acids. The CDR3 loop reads CASSHSLDPGTENTEAFF. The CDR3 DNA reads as TGTGCCAGCAGTCACTCCTTAGATCCCGGGACAGAGAACACTGAAGCTTTCTTT.

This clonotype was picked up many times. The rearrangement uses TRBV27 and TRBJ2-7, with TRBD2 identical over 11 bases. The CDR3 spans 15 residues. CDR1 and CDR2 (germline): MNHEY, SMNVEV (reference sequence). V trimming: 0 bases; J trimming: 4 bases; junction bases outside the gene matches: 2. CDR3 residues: CASSLSSGGAYEQYF. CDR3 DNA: TGTGCCAGCAGTTTATCTAGCGGGGGGGCATACGAGCAGTACTTC.

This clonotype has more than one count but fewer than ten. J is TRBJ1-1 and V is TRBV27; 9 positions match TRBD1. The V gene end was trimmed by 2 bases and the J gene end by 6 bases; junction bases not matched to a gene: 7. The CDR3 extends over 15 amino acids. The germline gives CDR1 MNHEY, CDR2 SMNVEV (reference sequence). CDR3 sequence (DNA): TGTGCCAGCAGTTTAACGACAGGGGGACGATCTGAAGCTTTCTTT. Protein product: CASSLTTGGRSEAFF.

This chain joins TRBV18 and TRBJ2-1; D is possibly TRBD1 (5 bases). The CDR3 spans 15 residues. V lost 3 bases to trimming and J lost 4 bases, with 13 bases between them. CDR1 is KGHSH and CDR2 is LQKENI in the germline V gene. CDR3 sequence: CASSPESRQYNEQFF. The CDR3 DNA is TGTGCCAGCTCACCTGAAAGCCGACAGTACAATGAGCAGTTCTTC.

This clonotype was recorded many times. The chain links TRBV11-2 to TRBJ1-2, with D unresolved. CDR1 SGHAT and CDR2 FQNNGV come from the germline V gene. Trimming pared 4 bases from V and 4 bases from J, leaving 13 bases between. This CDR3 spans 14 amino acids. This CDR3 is CASSSPLGGYGYTF. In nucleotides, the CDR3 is TGTGCCAGCAGCTCACCCTTGGGTGGCTATGGCTACACCTTC.

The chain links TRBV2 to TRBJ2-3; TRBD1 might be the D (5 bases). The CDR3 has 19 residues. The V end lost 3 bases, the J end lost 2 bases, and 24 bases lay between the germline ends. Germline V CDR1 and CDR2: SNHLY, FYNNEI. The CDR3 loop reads CASSEGLTRRAPPTDTQYF. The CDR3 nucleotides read TGTGCCAGCAGTGAGGGGCTAACGAGAAGAGCTCCCCCCACAGATACGCAGTATTTT.

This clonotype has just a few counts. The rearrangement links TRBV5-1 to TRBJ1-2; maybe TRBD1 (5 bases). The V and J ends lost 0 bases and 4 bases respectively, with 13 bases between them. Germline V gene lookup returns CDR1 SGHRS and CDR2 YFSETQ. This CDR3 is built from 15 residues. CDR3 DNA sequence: TGCGCCAGCAGCTTGGAACCAGGGTCGGGCTATGGCTACACCTTC. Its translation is CASSLEPGSGYGYTF.

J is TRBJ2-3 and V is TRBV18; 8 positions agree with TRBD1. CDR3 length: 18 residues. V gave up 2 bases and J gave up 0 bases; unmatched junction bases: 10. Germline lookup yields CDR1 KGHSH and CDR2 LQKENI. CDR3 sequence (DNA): TGTGCCAGCTCACCAGGTCGACAGGGGCGAACTAGCACAGATACGCAGTATTTT. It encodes CASSPGRQGRTSTDTQYF. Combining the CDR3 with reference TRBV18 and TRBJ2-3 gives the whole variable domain NAGVMQNPRHLVRRRGQEARLRCSPMKGHSHVYWYRQLPEEGLKFMVYLQKENIIDESGMPKERFSAEFPKEGPSILRIQQVVRGDSAAYFCASSPGRQGRTSTDTQYFGPGTRLTVL.

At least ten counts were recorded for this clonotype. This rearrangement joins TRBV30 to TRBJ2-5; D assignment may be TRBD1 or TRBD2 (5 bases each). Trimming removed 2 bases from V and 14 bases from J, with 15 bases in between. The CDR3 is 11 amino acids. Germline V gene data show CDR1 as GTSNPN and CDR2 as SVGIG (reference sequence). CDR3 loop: CAWSLRDPPYF. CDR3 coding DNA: TGTGCCTGGAGTCTCCGGGACCCGCCTTACTTC.

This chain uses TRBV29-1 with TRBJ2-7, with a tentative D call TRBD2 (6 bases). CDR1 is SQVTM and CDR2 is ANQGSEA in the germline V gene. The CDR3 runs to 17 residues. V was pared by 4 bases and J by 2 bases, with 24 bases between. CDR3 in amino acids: CSVAAGKAGLYPYEQYF. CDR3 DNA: TGCAGCGTTGCGGCGGGGAAGGCAGGGCTTTACCCCTACGAGCAGTACTTC.

The CDR3 coding sequence is TGTGCCAGCAGCCGAAATAGCGGGGCCAGGGAAAACATTCAGTACTTC. Its translation: CASSRNSGARENIQYF. The chain employs TRBV6-1 and TRBJ2-4, with 8 positions matching TRBD2. The CDR3 has 16 amino acids. Losses at the gene ends were 6 bases for V and 5 bases for J; bases not matched to a gene: 12. Germline V lookup: CDR1 MNHNS, CDR2 SASEGT.

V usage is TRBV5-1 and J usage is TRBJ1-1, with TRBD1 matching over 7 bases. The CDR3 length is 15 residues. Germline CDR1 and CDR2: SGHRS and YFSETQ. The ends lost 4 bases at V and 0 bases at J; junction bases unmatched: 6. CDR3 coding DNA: TGCGCCAGCAGCCCCGGGGACAGACTGAACACTGAAGCTTTCTTT. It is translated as CASSPGDRLNTEAFF.

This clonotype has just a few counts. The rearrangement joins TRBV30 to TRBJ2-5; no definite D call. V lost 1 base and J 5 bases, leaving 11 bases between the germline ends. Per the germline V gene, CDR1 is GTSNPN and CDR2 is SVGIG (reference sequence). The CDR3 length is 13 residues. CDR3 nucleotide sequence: TGTGCCTGGAGTGGGGAACGCCAGGAGACCCAGTACTTC. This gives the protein CAWSGERQETQYF. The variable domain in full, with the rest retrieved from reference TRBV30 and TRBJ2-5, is SQTIHQWPATLVQPVGSPLSLECTVEGTSNPNLYWYRQAAGRGLQLLFYSVGIGQISSEVPQNLSASRPQDRQFILSSKKLLLSDSGFYLCAWSGERQETQYFGPGTRLLVL.

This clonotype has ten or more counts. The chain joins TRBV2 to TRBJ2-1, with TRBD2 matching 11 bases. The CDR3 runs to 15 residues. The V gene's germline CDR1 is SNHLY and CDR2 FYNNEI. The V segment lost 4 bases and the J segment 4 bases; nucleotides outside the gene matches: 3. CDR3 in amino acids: CASSAGTSGYNEQFF. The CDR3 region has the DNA TGTGCCAGCAGTGCCGGGACTAGCGGATACAATGAGCAGTTCTTC.

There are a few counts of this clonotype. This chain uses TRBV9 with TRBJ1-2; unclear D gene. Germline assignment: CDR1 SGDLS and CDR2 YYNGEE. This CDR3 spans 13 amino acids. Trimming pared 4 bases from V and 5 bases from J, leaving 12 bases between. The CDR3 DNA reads TGTGCCAGCAGCCAGTCGGACGGGTATGGCTACACCTTC. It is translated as CASSQSDGYGYTF.

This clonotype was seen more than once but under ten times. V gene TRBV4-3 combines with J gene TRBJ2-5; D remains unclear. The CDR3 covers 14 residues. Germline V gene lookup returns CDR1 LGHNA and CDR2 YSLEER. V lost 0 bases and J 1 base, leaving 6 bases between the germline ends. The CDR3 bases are TGCGCCAGCAGCCAAGAAGCTTTCCAAGAGACCCAGTACTTC. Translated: CASSQEAFQETQYF.

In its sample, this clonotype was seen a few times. The DNA of the CDR3 is TGTGCCAGCAGCCCCCGACACAAGACCAACAATGAGCAGTTCTTC. Translated, it gives CASSPRHKTNNEQFF. The chain has TRBV11-2 and TRBJ2-1; D is ambiguous. This CDR3 is built from 15 residues. The V gene's germline CDR1 is SGHAT and CDR2 FQNNGV. Trimming took off 5 bases at V and 5 bases at J, with 16 bases between the two ends. Full variable domain (missing parts from reference TRBV11-2 and TRBJ2-1): EAGVAQSPRYKIIEKRQSVAFWCNPISGHATLYWYQQILGQGPKLLIQFQNNGVVDDSQLPKDRFSAERLKGVDSTLKIQPAKLEDSAVYLCASSPRHKTNNEQFFGPGTRLTVL.

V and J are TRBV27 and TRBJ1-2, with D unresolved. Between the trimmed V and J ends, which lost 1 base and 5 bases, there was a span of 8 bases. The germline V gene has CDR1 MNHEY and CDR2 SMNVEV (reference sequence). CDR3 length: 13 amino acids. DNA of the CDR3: TGTGCCAGCAGTTTATATGGAGAGTATGGCTACACCTTC. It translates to CASSLYGEYGYTF.

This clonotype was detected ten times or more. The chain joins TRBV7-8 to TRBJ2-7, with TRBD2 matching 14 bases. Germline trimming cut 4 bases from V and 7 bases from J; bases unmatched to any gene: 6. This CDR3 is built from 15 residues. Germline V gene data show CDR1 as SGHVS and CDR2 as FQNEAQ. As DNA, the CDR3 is TGTGCCAGCAGCTCGACTAGCGGGAGGGCTGGGGAGCAGTACTTC. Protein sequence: CASSSTSGRAGEQYF.

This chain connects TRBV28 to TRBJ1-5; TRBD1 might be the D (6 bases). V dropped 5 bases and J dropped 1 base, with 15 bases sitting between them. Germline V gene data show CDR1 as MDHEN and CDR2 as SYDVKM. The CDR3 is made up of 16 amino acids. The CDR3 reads CASSDGTLASNQPQHF. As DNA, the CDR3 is TGTGCCAGCAGTGACGGGACACTAGCAAGCAATCAGCCCCAGCATTTT.

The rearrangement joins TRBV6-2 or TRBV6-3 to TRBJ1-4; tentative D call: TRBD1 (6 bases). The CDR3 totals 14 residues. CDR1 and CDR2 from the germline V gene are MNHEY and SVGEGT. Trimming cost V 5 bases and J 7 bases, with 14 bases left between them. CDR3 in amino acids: CASSLQGGGEKLFF. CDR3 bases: TGTGCCAGCAGTCTACAGGGTGGTGGTGAAAAACTGTTTTTT.

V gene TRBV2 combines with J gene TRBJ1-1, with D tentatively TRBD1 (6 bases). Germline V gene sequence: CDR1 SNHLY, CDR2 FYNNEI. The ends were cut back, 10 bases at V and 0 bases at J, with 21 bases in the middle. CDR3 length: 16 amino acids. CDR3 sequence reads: CATRGRARDLNTEAFF. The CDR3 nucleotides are TGTGCCACCAGGGGCAGGGCAAGGGATTTGAACACTGAAGCTTTCTTT.